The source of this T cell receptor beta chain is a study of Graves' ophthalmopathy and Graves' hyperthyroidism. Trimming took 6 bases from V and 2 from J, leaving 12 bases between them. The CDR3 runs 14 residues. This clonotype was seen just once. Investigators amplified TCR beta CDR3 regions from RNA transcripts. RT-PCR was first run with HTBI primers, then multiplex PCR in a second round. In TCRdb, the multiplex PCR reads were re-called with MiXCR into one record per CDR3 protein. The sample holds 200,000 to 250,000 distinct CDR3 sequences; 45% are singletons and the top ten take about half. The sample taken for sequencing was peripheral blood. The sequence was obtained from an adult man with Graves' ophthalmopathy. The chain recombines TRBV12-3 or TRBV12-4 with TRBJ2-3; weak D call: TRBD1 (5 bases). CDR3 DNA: TGTGCCAGCAGGGGGCGGACCGACACAGATACGCAGTATTTT. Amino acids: CASRGRTDTDTQYF.